The 7 T cell receptor beta chains given below trace back to one sample, sequenced in a study of T cell changes during pregnancy in multiple sclerosis. This table comes from immunoSEQ multiplex PCR, and its TCRdb copy is limited to in-frame clones, with some not included. Seen here are about 40,000 clones, approximately 91% observed once, and the top ten hold around 0.48%. Material: CD4+ T cells from peripheral blood mononuclear cells, obtained in the third trimester of pregnancy. These receptors were collected from a female donor in good health, enrolled as a control in a pregnancy study.

The chain employs TRBV6-5 and TRBJ1-3; TRBD1 might be the D (6 bases). Germline V gene data show CDR1 as MNHEY and CDR2 as SVGAGI. The CDR3 extends over 12 amino acids. The DNA of the CDR3 is TGTGCGGCACGAGGGGGTGGAAACACCATATATTTT. Translation gives CAARGGGNTIYF.

The rearrangement joins TRBV28 to TRBJ2-5, with 10 nucleotides matching TRBD1. J lost 1 base, V lost 6 bases, and 11 bases had no gene match. The CDR3 totals 17 residues. CDR1 is MDHEN, CDR2 SYDVKM, per germline. The CDR3 nucleotides read TGTGCCAGCAGCAGACAGGGGGCGGGGGCACTCCAAGAGACCCAGTACTTC. As protein: CASSRQGAGALQETQYF.

The gene calls are TRBV29-1 and TRBJ2-1, with D possibly being TRBD1 (6 bases). This CDR3 spans 16 amino acids. In germline, CDR1 is SQVTM, CDR2 ANQGSEA. The V end lost 3 bases, the J end lost 4 bases, and 19 bases lay between the germline ends. For the CDR3, the DNA is TGCAGCGTTGACTCGTGGGACATTCGAGATTACAATGAGCAGTTCTTC. Translated, it gives CSVDSWDIRDYNEQFF.

This chain uses TRBV14 with TRBJ2-2; TRBD2 might be the D (5 bases). CDR1 SGHDN and CDR2 FVKESK come from the germline V gene. The V end lost 5 bases, the J end lost 0 bases, and 13 bases lay between the germline ends. This CDR3 has 16 residues. Here the CDR3 DNA reads TGTGCCAGCAGCGGTTTGAGAGCGGCGAACACCGGGGAGCTGTTTTTT. As protein: CASSGLRAANTGELFF. Together with reference TRBV14 and TRBJ2-2, the CDR3 gives the full variable domain: EAGVTQFPSHSVIEKGQTVTLRCDPISGHDNLYWYRRVMGKEIKFLLHFVKESKQDESGMPNNRFLAERTGGTYSTLKVQPAELEDSGVYFCASSGLRAANTGELFFGEGSRLTVL.

The chain employs TRBV6-6 and TRBJ2-1; D remains ambiguous. V was clipped by 7 bases and J by 4 bases, with 8 bases between them. This CDR3 is built from 12 residues. Germline assignment: CDR1 MNHNY and CDR2 SVGAGI (reference sequence). The CDR3 loop is CASTDLYNEQFF. In DNA, the CDR3 is TGTGCCAGCACAGACTTGTACAATGAGCAGTTCTTC.

The chain is built from TRBV6-6 and TRBJ2-3; D is possibly TRBD2 (5 bases). With 0 bases removed from V and 2 bases from J, the gap between germline ends came to 9 bases. CDR3 length: 15 residues. Germline CDR1 MNHNY, CDR2 SVGAGI (reference sequence). The CDR3 is CASSYSWTLTDTQYF. The CDR3 coding sequence is TGTGCCAGCAGTTACTCTTGGACTCTCACAGATACGCAGTATTTT.

This sequence joins TRBV25-1 and TRBJ2-7; no firm D call. The germline CDR1 and CDR2 sequences are MGHDK and SYGVNS. V was clipped by 2 bases and J by 0 bases, with 8 bases between them. This CDR3 region has 14 residues. The CDR3 nucleotides are TGTGCCAGCAGTGAAGGCGGAAACTCCTACGAGCAGTACTTC. Protein product: CASSEGGNSYEQYF.